A selection of T cell receptor beta chains follows, all from one sample in a study of vaccination and CD4 T cells after COVID-19. Antigen specificity for these receptors is unknown. Using its own MiXCR run on the PCR reads, TCRdb lists one record per CDR3 protein. Found here are around 10,000 distinct CDR3 sequences, about three fifths of them singletons; the top ten hold around 20%. The material sequenced was CD4+ T cells from blood, cultured in vitro. These TCRs come from a human donor who had recovered from COVID-19. CDR3s include the opening cysteine and the closing phenylalanine or tryptophan. The order of the fields is CDR3 protein, CDR3 DNA, V gene, D gene, clone size, J gene, CDR3 length. The D gene is left open where the match is weak. Where a row states a size, it is once, few, many or the class of an expanded clone; other rows omit it.

CASSLAPSGRGYNEQFF TGTGCCAGCAGCTTAGCCCCTAGCGGGAGAGGATACAATGAGCAGTTCTTC TRBV11-2 TRBD2 - TRBJ2-1 17
CASSLFKGQETQYF TGTGCCAGCAGCCTTTTTAAGGGGCAAGAGACCCAGTACTTC TRBV28 - - TRBJ2-5 14
CASSLIGARGPQHF TGTGCCAGCAGTTTAATAGGGGCCCGGGGGCCCCAGCATTTT TRBV12-3/TRBV12-4 - once TRBJ1-5 14
CASSLYPPGTAGYEQYF TGTGCCAGCAGTTTATATCCCCCAGGGACAGCCGGCTACGAGCAGTACTTC TRBV27 TRBD1 large TRBJ2-7 17
CASARLGVSHEQYF TGTGCCAGCGCCCGATTGGGGGTTTCCCACGAGCAGTACTTC TRBV27 - - TRBJ2-7 14
CASERLAGGGTQYF TGTGCCAGCGAGAGACTAGCGGGGGGCGGGACCCAGTACTTC TRBV2 TRBD2 - TRBJ2-5 14
CATDRDGGYTF TGTGCCACAGACAGGGATGGCGGCTACACCTTC TRBV2 TRBD1 few TRBJ1-2 11
CASRVTGGPNYGYTF TGTGCCAGCAGGGTTACAGGGGGCCCTAACTATGGCTACACCTTC TRBV6-1 TRBD1 - TRBJ1-2 15
CASSEPGQGWTEAFF TGTGCCAGCAGTGAACCGGGACAGGGTTGGACTGAAGCTTTCTTT TRBV5-5 TRBD1 - TRBJ1-1 15
CSARVAVGNTEAFF TGCAGTGCTAGAGTTGCAGTAGGAAACACTGAAGCTTTCTTT TRBV20-1 - - TRBJ1-1 14
CASSLLAGEQYF TGTGCCAGCAGTCTTCTAGCGGGCGAGCAGTACTTC TRBV2 TRBD2 - TRBJ2-7 12
CASSQPGQGAYSPLHF TGTGCCAGCAGCCAACCTGGACAGGGGGCTTATTCACCCCTCCACTTT TRBV4-2 TRBD1 few TRBJ1-6 16
CAIVAGGPHNEQFF TGTGCCATTGTAGCGGGAGGGCCCCACAATGAGCAGTTCTTC TRBV7-2 TRBD2 - TRBJ2-1 14
CASSTTETGVCEQYF TGTGCCAGCTCAACCACCGAGACAGGGGTTTGCGAGCAGTACTTC TRBV18 TRBD1 - TRBJ2-7 15
CASGRGTLNTEAFF TGTGCCAGTGGGAGGGGGACACTGAACACTGAAGCTTTCTTT TRBV19 - - TRBJ1-1 14
CASSSQGSEAFF TGTGCCAGCAGTTCACAGGGAAGTGAAGCTTTCTTT TRBV12-3/TRBV12-4 - - TRBJ1-1 12
CASSFSGTTNEKLFF TGTGCCAGCAGCTTCTCAGGGACAACTAATGAAAAACTGTTTTTT TRBV7-9 - - TRBJ1-4 15
CASSSTGSQETQYF TGCGCCAGCAGCTCTACAGGGTCTCAGGAGACCCAGTACTTC TRBV5-1 - few TRBJ2-5 14
CASSSRPPGLAGGAAKNIQYF TGTGCCAGCAGCTCCCGTCCCCCGGGACTAGCGGGGGGGGCAGCCAAAAACATTCAGTACTTC TRBV7-2 TRBD2 - TRBJ2-4 21
CASRFTIAGDSYNEQFF TGTGCCAGCAGATTTACGATAGCGGGGGACTCCTACAATGAGCAGTTCTTC TRBV6-2/TRBV6-3 TRBD2 - TRBJ2-1 17
CATSRDGGNEQFF TGTGCCACCAGCAGAGACGGCGGAAATGAGCAGTTCTTC TRBV15 - - TRBJ2-1 13
CASSPPPTQVRRHRNQPQHF TGTGCCAGCAGTCCCCCCCCGACCCAGGTAAGGAGGCATCGCAATCAGCCCCAGCATTTT TRBV11-1 - - TRBJ1-5 20
CASSRDRRTYEQYF TGTGCCAGCAGCCGGGACAGGAGAACCTACGAGCAGTACTTC TRBV6-1 TRBD1 - TRBJ2-7 14
CASRQGYGYTF TGCGCCAGCCGACAGGGCTATGGCTACACCTTC TRBV4-1 TRBD1 - TRBJ1-2 11
CASRPDREATDTQYF TGTGCCAGCAGACCCGACCGGGAAGCCACAGATACGCAGTATTTT TRBV6-1 - few TRBJ2-3 15
CASKRGITEAFF TGTGCCAGTAAACGGGGGATCACTGAAGCTTTCTTT TRBV6-1 - - TRBJ1-1 12
CASSFRGGDGYTF TGTGCCAGCAGCTTTAGAGGCGGAGATGGCTACACCTTC TRBV7-9 - - TRBJ1-2 13
CASSLRVTGELFF TGTGCCAGCAGCTTAAGGGTGACCGGGGAGCTGTTTTTT TRBV6-1 - - TRBJ2-2 13
CASSLRPGRGSGELFF TGTGCCAGCAGCTTGCGGCCGGGCAGGGGGAGCGGGGAGCTGTTTTTT TRBV7-9 TRBD1 - TRBJ2-2 16
CSARRGEAKNIQYF TGCAGTGCTAGACGGGGGGAAGCCAAAAACATTCAGTACTTC TRBV20-1 TRBD2 - TRBJ2-4 14
CASSLDGLGQETQYF TGCGCCAGCAGCTTGGACGGGCTGGGGCAAGAGACCCAGTACTTC TRBV5-1 - - TRBJ2-5 15
CASSSPLTKGGETQYF TGTGCCAGCAGTTCCCCCTTGACCAAAGGGGGGGAGACCCAGTACTTC TRBV6-5 - once TRBJ2-5 16
CASSGNTGGQETQYF TGCGCCAGCAGCGGAAATACAGGGGGTCAAGAGACCCAGTACTTC TRBV5-1 TRBD1 once TRBJ2-5 15
CASSSRTRGSYEQYF TGTGCCAGCAGCTCCCGGACGAGGGGGTCCTACGAGCAGTACTTC TRBV7-9 - few TRBJ2-7 15
CASSPGTGRIYEQYF TGTGCCAGCTCACCGGGGACAGGGCGAATCTACGAGCAGTACTTC TRBV18 TRBD1 - TRBJ2-7 15
CASSEARHYTGELFF TGTGCCAGCAGTGAAGCGAGACACTACACCGGGGAGCTGTTTTTT TRBV6-1 - - TRBJ2-2 15
CASKLRGTGELFF TGTGCCAGCAAACTCAGGGGTACCGGGGAGCTGTTTTTT TRBV6-2/TRBV6-3 - - TRBJ2-2 13
CASSPGANLYNEQFF TGTGCCAGCTCACCCGGGGCCAACCTCTACAATGAGCAGTTCTTC TRBV18 - - TRBJ2-1 15
CAWSNSGNTIYF TGTGCCTGGAGTAACTCTGGAAACACCATATATTTT TRBV30 - - TRBJ1-3 12
CASSYGGNYGYTF TGCGCCAGCAGCTACGGAGGGAACTATGGCTACACCTTC TRBV5-1 - once TRBJ1-2 13
CASSQPTGTGGYTF TGTGCCAGCAGCCAACCTACAGGGACGGGTGGCTACACCTTC TRBV28 - - TRBJ1-2 14
CASRRDLASSSYEQYF TGCGCCAGCCGGAGGGACTTGGCTAGCAGCTCCTACGAGCAGTACTTC TRBV5-1 - - TRBJ2-7 16
CSARTGGILTGELFF TGCAGTGCTAGAACAGGGGGCATTTTGACCGGGGAGCTGTTTTTT TRBV20-1 TRBD1 few TRBJ2-2 15
CASSYQVLGYEQFF TGTGCCAGCAGTTACCAGGTCCTTGGATATGAGCAGTTCTTC TRBV6-5 - - TRBJ2-1 14
CSARGVGVLQYNEQFF TGCAGTGCTAGAGGGGTAGGAGTCCTCCAGTACAATGAGCAGTTCTTC TRBV20-1 - - TRBJ2-1 16
CASSVRTSGSRHTQYF TGTGCCAGTAGTGTGAGGACTAGCGGGAGTCGGCATACGCAGTATTTT TRBV19 TRBD2 - TRBJ2-3 16
CASGGPSGGTDTQYF TGTGCCAGCGGAGGGCCTAGCGGGGGGACAGATACGCAGTATTTT TRBV19 TRBD2 - TRBJ2-3 15
CASSYSTHRNTEAFF TGTGCCAGCAGTTACTCGACTCACCGAAACACTGAAGCTTTCTTT TRBV6-5 - few TRBJ1-1 15
CAISDPIDRSNYGYTF TGTGCCATCAGTGACCCTATTGACAGGAGCAACTATGGCTACACCTTC TRBV10-3 - - TRBJ1-2 16
CASSFRGGAYNEQFF TGTGCCAGCAGCTTTCGGGGCGGGGCCTACAATGAGCAGTTCTTC TRBV7-3 - - TRBJ2-1 15
CASSLRTYSNQPQHF TGTGCCAGCAGCTTGAGGACCTATAGCAATCAGCCCCAGCATTTT TRBV7-2 - - TRBJ1-5 15
CASRLAGREYEQYF TGTGCCAGCAGGCTTGCCGGGCGGGAGTACGAGCAGTACTTC TRBV7-8 TRBD2 - TRBJ2-7 14
CASSLSGQLNTGELFF TGTGCCAGCAGTTTATCAGGGCAGTTGAACACCGGGGAGCTGTTTTTT TRBV27 - - TRBJ2-2 16
CASSDSGRVARGEQFF TGTGCCAGCAGTGACAGCGGGAGGGTAGCGAGGGGTGAGCAGTTCTTC TRBV25-1 TRBD2 - TRBJ2-1 16
CASSPSGDSQTQYF TGTGCCAGCAGCCCCTCAGGGGACTCCCAAACACAGTACTTC TRBV11-2 - few TRBJ2-4 14